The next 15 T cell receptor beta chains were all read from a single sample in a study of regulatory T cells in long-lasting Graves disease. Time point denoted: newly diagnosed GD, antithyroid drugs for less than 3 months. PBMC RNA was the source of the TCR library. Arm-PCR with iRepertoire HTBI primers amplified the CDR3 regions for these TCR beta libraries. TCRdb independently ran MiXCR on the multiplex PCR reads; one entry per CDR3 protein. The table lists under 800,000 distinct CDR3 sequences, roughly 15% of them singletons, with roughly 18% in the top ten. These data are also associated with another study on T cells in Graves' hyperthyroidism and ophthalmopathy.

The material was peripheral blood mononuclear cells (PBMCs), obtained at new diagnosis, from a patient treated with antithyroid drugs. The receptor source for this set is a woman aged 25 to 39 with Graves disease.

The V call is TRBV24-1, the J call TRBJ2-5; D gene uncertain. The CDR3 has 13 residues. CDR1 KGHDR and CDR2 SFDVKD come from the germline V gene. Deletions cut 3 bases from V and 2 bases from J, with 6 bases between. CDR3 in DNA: TGTGCCACCAGTGATATAGCACAAGAGACCCAGTACTTC. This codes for CATSDIAQETQYF.

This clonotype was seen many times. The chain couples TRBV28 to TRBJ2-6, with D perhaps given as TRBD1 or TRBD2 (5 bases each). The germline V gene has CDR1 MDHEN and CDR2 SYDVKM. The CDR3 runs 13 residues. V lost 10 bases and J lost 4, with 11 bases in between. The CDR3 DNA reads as TGTGCCACCCGTGGGACCGGGGCCAACGTCCTGACTTTC. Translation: CATRGTGANVLTF.

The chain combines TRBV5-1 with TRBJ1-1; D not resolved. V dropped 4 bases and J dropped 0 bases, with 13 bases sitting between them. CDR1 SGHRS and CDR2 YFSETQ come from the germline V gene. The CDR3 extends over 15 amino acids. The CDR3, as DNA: TGCGCCAGCAGCCTCAAACCCGGAATGAACACTGAAGCTTTCTTT. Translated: CASSLKPGMNTEAFF.

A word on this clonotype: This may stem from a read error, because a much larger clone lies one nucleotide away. CDR3 DNA: TGTGCCGGCAGTTACATGCCGGGAAGCGTTGGCTACACCTTC. It specifies CAGSYMPGSVGYTF. This sequence joins TRBV6-5 and TRBJ1-2; no clear D gene. Germline V gene sequence: CDR1 MNHEY, CDR2 SVGAGI. The CDR3 runs 14 residues.

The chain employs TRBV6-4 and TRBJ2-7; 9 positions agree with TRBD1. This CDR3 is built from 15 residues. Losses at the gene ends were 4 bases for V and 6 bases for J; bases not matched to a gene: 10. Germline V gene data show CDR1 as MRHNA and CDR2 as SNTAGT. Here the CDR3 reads CASSAQGQGRSEQYF. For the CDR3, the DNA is TGTGCCAGCAGTGCCCAAGGACAGGGGCGGAGCGAGCAGTACTTC.

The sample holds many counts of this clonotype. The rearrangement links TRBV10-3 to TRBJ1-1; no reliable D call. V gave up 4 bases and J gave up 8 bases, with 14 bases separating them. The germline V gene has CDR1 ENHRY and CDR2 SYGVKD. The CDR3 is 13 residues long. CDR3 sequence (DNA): TGTGCCATCAGTGGATCCTCTGGTGGGGAAGCTTTCTTT. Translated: CAISGSSGGEAFF.

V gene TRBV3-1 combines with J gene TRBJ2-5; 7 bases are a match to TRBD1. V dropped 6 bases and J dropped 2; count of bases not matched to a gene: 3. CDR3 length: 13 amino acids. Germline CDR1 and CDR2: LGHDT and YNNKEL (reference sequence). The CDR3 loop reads CASRRGQQETQYF. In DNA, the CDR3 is TGTGCCAGCAGAAGGGGACAGCAAGAGACCCAGTACTTC.

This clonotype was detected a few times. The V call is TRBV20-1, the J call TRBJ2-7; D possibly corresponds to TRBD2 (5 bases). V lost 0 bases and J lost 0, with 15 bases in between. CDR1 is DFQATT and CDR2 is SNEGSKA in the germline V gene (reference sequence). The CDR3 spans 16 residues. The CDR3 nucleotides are TGCAGTGCTAGAGATCCGGGCGGAGCGGCCTCCTACGAGCAGTACTTC. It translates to CSARDPGGAASYEQYF.

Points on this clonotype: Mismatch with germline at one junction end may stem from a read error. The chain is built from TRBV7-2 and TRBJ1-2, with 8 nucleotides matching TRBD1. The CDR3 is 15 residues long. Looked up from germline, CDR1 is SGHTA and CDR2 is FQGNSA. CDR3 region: CASSPRGRENYSYTF. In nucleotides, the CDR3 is TGTGCCAGCAGCCCCAGGGGGCGAGAGAACTATAGCTACACCTTC.

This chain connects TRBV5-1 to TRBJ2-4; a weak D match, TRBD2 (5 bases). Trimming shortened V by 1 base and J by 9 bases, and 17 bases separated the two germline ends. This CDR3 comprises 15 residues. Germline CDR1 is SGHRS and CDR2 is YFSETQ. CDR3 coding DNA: TGCGCCAGCAGCTTGACTACTGGAGGCTGGGGCATTCAGTACTTC. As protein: CASSLTTGGWGIQYF.

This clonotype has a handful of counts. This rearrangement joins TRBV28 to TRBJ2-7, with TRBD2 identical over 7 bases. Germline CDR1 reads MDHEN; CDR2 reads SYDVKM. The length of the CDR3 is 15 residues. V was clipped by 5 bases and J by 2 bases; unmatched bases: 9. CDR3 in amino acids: CASSGARGSPYEQYF. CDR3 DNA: TGTGCCAGCAGTGGAGCGCGGGGGTCCCCCTACGAGCAGTACTTC.

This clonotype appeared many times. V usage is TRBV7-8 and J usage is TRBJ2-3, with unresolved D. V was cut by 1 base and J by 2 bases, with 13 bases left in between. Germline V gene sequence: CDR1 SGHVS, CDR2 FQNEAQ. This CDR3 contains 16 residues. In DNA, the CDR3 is TGTGCCAGCAGCTTAGAGTCCGTAAGCCCCACAGATACGCAGTATTTT. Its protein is CASSLESVSPTDTQYF.

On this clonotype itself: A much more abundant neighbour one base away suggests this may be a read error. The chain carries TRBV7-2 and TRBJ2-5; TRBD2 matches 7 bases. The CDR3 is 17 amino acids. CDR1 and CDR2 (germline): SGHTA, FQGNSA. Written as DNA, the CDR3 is TGTGCCAGCAGCCCCCGCGGGGCGGGAGAAGCCTACAATGAGCAGCTCTTC. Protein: CASSPRGAGEAYNEQLF.

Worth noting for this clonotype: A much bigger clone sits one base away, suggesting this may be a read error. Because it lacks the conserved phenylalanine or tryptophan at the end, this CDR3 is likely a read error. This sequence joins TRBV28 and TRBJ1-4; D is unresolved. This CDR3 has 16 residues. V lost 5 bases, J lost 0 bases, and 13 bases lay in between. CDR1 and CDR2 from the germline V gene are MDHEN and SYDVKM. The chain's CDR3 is CASSPPVSATNEKLFY. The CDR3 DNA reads TGTGCCAGCAGTCCTCCAGTGAGTGCAACTAATGAAAAACTGTTTTAT.

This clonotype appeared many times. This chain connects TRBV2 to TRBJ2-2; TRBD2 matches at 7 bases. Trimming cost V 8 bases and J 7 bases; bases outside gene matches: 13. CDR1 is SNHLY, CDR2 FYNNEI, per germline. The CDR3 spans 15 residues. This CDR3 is CASCGVTSLFGELFF. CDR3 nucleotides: TGTGCCAGCTGTGGGGTGACTAGCCTTTTCGGGGAGCTGTTTTTT.